This T cell receptor beta chain is drawn from a study of blood T cell repertoires in COVID-19. Trimming removed 3 bases from V and 11 bases from J; junction bases left unmatched: 5. This CDR3 is built from 13 residues. Germline V gene data show CDR1 as MDHEN and CDR2 as SYDVKM. Using immunoSEQ multiplex PCR, the repertoire was profiled, and TCRdb retains in-frame clones only, with some absent. The table shows tens of thousands of clones, with around 90% occurring only once. The gene calls are TRBV28 and TRBJ1-1; 11 bases map to TRBD1. The sequenced sample consisted of peripheral blood. This receptor was taken from an elderly woman with active or convalescent COVID-19. CDR3 region: CASSLGTGGNAFF. The CDR3 bases are TGTGCCAGCAGTTTGGGGACAGGGGGAAATGCTTTCTTT. Full variable domain (missing parts from reference TRBV28 and TRBJ1-1): DVKVTQSSRYLVKRTGEKVFLECVQDMDHENMFWYRQDPGLGLRLIYFSYDVKMKEKGDIPEGYSVSREKKERFSLILESASTNQTSMYLCASSLGTGGNAFFGQGTRLTVV.